This TCR beta chain appears in the sequencing data of a study of OX40 agonist ivuxolimab in advanced cancers. Autoimmune disease history or systemic immunosuppression led to patients being barred. In the case of this clone: Its antigen is still unknown.

The data were produced by immunoSEQ multiplex PCR, yet TCRdb's version contains in-frame clones alone and is incomplete. The table shows tens of thousands of clones, with about 88% occurring only once. Study outcomes and limitations: Also showing low normalized T-cell clonal expansion were some of the nonresponders.

V lost 3 bases and J lost 13, with 13 bases in between. CDR3 size: 12 residues. Germline V lookup: CDR1 MNHEY, CDR2 SMNVEV (reference sequence). This TCR came from an adult with an advanced solid tumor such as melanoma, head and neck, liver or kidney cancer. This material consisted of CD4+ or CD8+ T cells sorted from blood, taken in a trial of the OX40 agonist ivuxolimab. This chain uses TRBV27 with TRBJ2-1; D gene unclear. As DNA, the CDR3 is TGTGCCAGCAGTTTTTCTGGCCGTAATCAGTTCTTC. Residues: CASSFSGRNQFF.